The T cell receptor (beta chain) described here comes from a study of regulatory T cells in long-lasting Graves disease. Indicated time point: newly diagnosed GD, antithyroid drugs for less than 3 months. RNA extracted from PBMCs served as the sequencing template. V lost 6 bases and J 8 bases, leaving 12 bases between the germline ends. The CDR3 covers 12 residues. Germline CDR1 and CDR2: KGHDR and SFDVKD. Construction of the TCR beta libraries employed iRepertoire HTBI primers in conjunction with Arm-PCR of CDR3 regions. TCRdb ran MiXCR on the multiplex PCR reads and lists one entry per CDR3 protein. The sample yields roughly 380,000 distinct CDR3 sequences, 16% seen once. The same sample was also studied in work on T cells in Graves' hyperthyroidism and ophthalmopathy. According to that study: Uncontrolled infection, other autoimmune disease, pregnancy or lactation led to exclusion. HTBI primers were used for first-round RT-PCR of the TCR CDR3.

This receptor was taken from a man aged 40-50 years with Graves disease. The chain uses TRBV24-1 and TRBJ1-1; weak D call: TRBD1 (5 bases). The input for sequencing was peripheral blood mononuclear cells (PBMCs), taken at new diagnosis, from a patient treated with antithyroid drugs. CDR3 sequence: CATSSTGTEAFF. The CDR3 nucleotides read TGTGCCACCAGTTCTACTGGGACGGAAGCTTTCTTT.